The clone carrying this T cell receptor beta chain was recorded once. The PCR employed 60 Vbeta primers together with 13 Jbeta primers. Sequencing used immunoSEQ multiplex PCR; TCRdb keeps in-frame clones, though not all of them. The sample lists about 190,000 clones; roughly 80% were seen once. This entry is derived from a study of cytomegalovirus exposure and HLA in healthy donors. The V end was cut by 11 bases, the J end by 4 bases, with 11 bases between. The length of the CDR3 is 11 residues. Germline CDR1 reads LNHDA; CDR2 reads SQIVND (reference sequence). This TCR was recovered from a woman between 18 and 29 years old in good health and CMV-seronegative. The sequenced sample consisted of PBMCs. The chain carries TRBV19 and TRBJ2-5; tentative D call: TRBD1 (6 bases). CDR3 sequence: CASAGVETQYF. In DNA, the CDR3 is TGTGCCTCAGCAGGGGTAGAGACCCAGTACTTC.